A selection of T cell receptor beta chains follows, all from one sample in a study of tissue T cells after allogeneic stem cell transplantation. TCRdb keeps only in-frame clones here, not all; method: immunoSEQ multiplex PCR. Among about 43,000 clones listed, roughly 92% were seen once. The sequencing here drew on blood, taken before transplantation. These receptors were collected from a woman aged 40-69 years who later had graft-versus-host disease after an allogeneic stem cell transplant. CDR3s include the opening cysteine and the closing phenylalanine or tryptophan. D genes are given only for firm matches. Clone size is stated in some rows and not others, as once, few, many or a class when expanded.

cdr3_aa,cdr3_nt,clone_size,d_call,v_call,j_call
CASSSPGLRAPGELFF,TGTGCCAGCAGTTCACCGGGCCTAAGGGCCCCCGGGGAGCTGTTTTTT,-,-,TRBV28,TRBJ2-2
CASSQAKTSGGGEQFF,TGCGCCAGCAGCCAGGCAAAGACTAGCGGAGGCGGTGAGCAGTTCTTC,-,TRBD2,TRBV4-3,TRBJ2-1
CASSHGTGFSTF,TGTGCCAGCAGCCATGGGACAGGTTTTTCCACCTTC,-,TRBD1,TRBV16,TRBJ1-2
CASSLAMRTYEQYF,TGTGCCAGCAGCTTAGCGATGAGAACCTACGAGCAGTACTTC,-,-,TRBV7-9,TRBJ2-7
CASSVVAGASYNEQFF,TGTGCCAGCAGCGTAGTAGCGGGAGCCTCCTACAATGAGCAGTTCTTC,-,TRBD2,TRBV9,TRBJ2-1
CASSQDRGSGGRGETQYF,TGCGCCAGCAGCCAAGACCGGGGTAGCGGGGGACGCGGGGAGACCCAGTACTTC,-,TRBD2,TRBV4-3,TRBJ2-5
CASSSRGNNEQFF,TGTGCCAGCAGCTCCCGGGGGAACAATGAGCAGTTCTTC,-,-,TRBV7-9,TRBJ2-1
CASSPGLAGGRDTQYF,TGTGCCAGCAGCCCGGGACTAGCGGGAGGGAGAGATACGCAGTATTTT,-,TRBD2,TRBV9,TRBJ2-3
CASSLPGREQYF,TGTGCCAGCAGTTTACCCGGGCGCGAGCAGTACTTC,few,-,TRBV27,TRBJ2-7
CASSPRGGQADTQYF,TGTGCCAGCAGTCCCCGGGGGGGGCAGGCAGATACGCAGTATTTT,-,TRBD2,TRBV6-6,TRBJ2-3
CASSPRERYYNEQFF,TGTGCCAGCAGCCCTCGGGAGAGGTACTACAATGAGCAGTTCTTC,-,-,TRBV7-9,TRBJ2-1
CAWTSGPHEQYF,TGTGCCTGGACTAGCGGGCCCCACGAGCAGTACTTC,-,TRBD2,TRBV30,TRBJ2-7
CASSEEEVWGTGNNQPQHF,TGTGCCAGCAGTGAAGAAGAGGTCTGGGGGACAGGGAACAATCAGCCCCAGCATTTT,-,TRBD1,TRBV2,TRBJ1-5
CAISEGAGGPGNIQYF,TGTGCCATCAGTGAGGGGGCGGGAGGGCCAGGAAACATTCAGTACTTC,-,TRBD2,TRBV10-3,TRBJ2-4
CASSPDFYPPYEQYF,TGTGCCAGCAGTCCTGACTTTTACCCCCCCTACGAGCAGTACTTC,-,-,TRBV25-1,TRBJ2-7
CASSPTDRVGSPLHF,TGTGCCAGCTCACCCACGGACAGGGTAGGGTCACCCCTCCACTTT,-,TRBD1,TRBV18,TRBJ1-6
CASSQSSQQFYRGTRETQYF,TGTGCCAGCAGCCAGTCGTCCCAGCAGTTTTACAGGGGTACCAGAGAGACCCAGTACTTC,-,TRBD1,TRBV14,TRBJ2-5
CASSQDLDWGLGYTF,TGCGCCAGCAGCCAAGATCTTGACTGGGGCTTGGGCTACACCTTC,-,-,TRBV4-1,TRBJ1-2
CAWRGGSDTQYF,TGTGCCTGGAGGGGTGGTTCAGATACGCAGTATTTT,-,-,TRBV30,TRBJ2-3
CASSRPSGSPVNEQFF,TGTGCCAGCAGTCGACCCAGCGGGAGCCCCGTCAATGAGCAGTTCTTC,-,TRBD2,TRBV6-6,TRBJ2-1
CASSGSGTGIYEQYF,TGTGCCAGCAGTGGGTCCGGGACAGGGATATACGAGCAGTACTTC,few,TRBD1,TRBV25-1,TRBJ2-7
CATTGLAGLSYEQYF,TGCGCCACCACGGGGCTAGCGGGCCTCTCCTACGAGCAGTACTTC,-,TRBD2,TRBV10-1,TRBJ2-7
CASSLVLLAGGPYSPHEQYF,TGTGCCAGCAGTTTAGTACTCTTAGCGGGAGGGCCGTATTCCCCCCACGAGCAGTACTTC,-,TRBD2,TRBV28,TRBJ2-7
CASSSILLAGTINNEQFF,TGTGCCAGCAGTTCAATCCTTCTAGCGGGGACGATCAACAATGAGCAGTTCTTC,-,TRBD2,TRBV27,TRBJ2-1
CASSMTGAVKAFF,TGTGCCAGTAGTATGACAGGGGCGGTCAAAGCTTTCTTT,-,TRBD1,TRBV19,TRBJ1-1
CAISEGQGQETQYF,TGTGCCATCAGTGAGGGACAGGGCCAAGAGACCCAGTACTTC,-,TRBD1,TRBV10-3,TRBJ2-5
CASSHGALAQETQYF,TGTGCCAGCAGCCACGGGGCTTTGGCCCAAGAGACCCAGTACTTC,-,-,TRBV7-2,TRBJ2-5
CASSLVDRRLYKGPQHF,TGTGCCAGCAGCTTGGTGGACAGGCGGCTATACAAGGGGCCCCAGCATTTT,-,TRBD1,TRBV5-6,TRBJ1-5